These T cell receptor beta chains were read from a single sample in a study of cytomegalovirus exposure and HLA in healthy donors. Repertoires were generated with immunoSEQ multiplex PCR, while TCRdb's copy carries only in-frame clones and drops some. This table has about 170,000 clones, 75% to 85% appearing once. Sequenced: PBMCs. Receptor source: a woman aged 30 to 39 in good health and CMV-seropositive. Both conserved end residues are part of each CDR3. D genes are given only for firm matches.

V gene	D gene	J gene	CDR3 length	CDR3 protein
TRBV2	TRBD2	TRBJ2-5	13	CASSESGTGTQYF
TRBV7-3	TRBD1	TRBJ2-2	14	CASSLNRGDGELFF
TRBV6-1	TRBD1	TRBJ1-2	13	CASSSGTVLGYTF
TRBV11-3	TRBD2	TRBJ2-1	17	CASSPRTSGSFRDEQFF
TRBV6-1	NA	TRBJ2-7	11	CASTAGMEQYF
TRBV11-2	TRBD2	TRBJ2-1	14	CASSGLAGRNEQFF
TRBV28	NA	TRBJ1-2	15	CASSLIVSVNYGYTF
TRBV5-6	NA	TRBJ1-3	12	CASSFNGNTIYF
TRBV7-6	NA	TRBJ2-7	15	CASSPGGGGFYEQYF
TRBV6-5	TRBD2	TRBJ2-7	15	CASSYATSGSYEQYF
TRBV5-1	NA	TRBJ1-3	16	CASSLSPGLSGNTIYF
TRBV11-2	NA	TRBJ2-5	11	CASSSGVIGDF
TRBV4-1	TRBD2	TRBJ2-7	15	CASSKPSGASYEQYF